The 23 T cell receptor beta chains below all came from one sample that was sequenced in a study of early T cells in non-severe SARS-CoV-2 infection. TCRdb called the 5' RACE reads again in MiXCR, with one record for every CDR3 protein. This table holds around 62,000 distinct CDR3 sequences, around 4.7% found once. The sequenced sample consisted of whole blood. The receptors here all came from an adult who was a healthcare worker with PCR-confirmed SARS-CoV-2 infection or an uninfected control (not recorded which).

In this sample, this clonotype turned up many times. The CDR3 DNA reads TGTGCCAGCAGCCCCGCCAGGCAGCCCCAGCATTTT. Translation: CASSPARQPQHF. J is TRBJ1-5 and V is TRBV5-8, with D hard to call. Trimming removed 4 bases from V and 7 bases from J, with 9 bases in between. CDR1 and CDR2 from the germline V gene are SGHTS and YDEGEE. The CDR3 loop spans 12 amino acids.

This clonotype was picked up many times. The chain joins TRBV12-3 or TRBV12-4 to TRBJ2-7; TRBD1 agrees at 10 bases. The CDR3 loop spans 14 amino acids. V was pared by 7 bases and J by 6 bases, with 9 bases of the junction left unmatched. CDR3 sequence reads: CASTTGTGVFEQYF. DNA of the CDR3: TGTGCCAGCACCACCGGGACAGGGGTCTTCGAGCAGTACTTC.

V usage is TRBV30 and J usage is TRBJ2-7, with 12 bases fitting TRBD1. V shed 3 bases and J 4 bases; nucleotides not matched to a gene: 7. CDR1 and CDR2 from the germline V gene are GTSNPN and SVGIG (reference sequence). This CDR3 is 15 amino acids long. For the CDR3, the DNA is TGTGCCTGGAGAAGGGGGACAGGGGGCAAGTACGAGCAGTACTTC. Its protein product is CAWRRGTGGKYEQYF.

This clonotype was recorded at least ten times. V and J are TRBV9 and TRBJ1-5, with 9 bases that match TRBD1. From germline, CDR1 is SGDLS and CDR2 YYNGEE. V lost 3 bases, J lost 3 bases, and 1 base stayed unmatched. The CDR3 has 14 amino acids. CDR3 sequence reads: CASSAQGANQPQHF. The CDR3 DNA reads TGTGCCAGCAGCGCACAGGGGGCCAATCAGCCCCAGCATTTT.

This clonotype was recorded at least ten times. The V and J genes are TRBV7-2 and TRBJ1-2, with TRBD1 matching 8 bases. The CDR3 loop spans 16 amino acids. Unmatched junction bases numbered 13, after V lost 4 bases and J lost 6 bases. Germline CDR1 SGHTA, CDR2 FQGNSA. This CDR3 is CASSSYSSQGEDGYTF. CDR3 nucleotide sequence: TGTGCCAGCAGCTCATATTCCTCACAGGGGGAAGATGGCTACACCTTC.

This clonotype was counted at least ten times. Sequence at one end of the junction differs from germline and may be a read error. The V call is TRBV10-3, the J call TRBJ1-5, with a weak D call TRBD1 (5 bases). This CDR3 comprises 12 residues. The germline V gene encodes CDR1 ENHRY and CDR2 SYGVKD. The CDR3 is CAAGDPNQPQHF. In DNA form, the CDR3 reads TGCGCCGCGGGGGACCCCAATCAGCCCCAGCATTTT.

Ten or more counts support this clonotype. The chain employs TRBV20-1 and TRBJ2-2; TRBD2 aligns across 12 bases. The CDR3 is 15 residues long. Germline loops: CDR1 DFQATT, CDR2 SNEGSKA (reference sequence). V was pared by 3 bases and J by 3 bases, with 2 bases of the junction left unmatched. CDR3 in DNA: TGCAGTGCTAGTCTAGCGGGGGGGTACACCGGGGAGCTGTTTTTT. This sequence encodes CSASLAGGYTGELFF.

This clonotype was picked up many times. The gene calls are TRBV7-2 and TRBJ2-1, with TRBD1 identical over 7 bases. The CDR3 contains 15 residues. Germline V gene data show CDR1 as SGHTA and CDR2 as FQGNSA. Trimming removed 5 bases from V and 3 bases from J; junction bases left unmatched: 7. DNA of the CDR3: TGTGCCAGCAGCCTCCGGACAGGCGACTACAATGAGCAGTTCTTC. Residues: CASSLRTGDYNEQFF.

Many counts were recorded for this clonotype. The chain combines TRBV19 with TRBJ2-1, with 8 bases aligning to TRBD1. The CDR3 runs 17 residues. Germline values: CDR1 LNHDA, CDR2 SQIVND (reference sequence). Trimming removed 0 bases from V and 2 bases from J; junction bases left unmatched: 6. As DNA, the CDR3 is TGTGCCAGTAGTATAGACGGTTCAGGGGGCCCCTACAATGAGCAGTTCTTC. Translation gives CASSIDGSGGPYNEQFF.

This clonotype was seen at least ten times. The CDR3 DNA sequence: TGTGCCAGCAGCCCTGGGGGACAGGGGAATAATTCACCCCTCCACTTT. Protein: CASSPGGQGNNSPLHF. V usage is TRBV7-8 and J usage is TRBJ1-6, with TRBD1 matching 10 bases. Trimming removed 5 bases from V and 5 bases from J; junction bases left unmatched: 6. The CDR3 spans 16 residues. Germline V CDR1 and CDR2: SGHVS, FQNEAQ. Together with reference TRBV7-8 and TRBJ1-6, the CDR3 gives the full variable domain: GAGVSQSPRYKVAKRGQDVALRCDPISGHVSLFWYQQALGQGPEFLTYFQNEAQLDKSGLPSDRFFAERPEGSVSTLKIQRTQQEDSAVYLCASSPGGQGNNSPLHFGNGTRLTVT.

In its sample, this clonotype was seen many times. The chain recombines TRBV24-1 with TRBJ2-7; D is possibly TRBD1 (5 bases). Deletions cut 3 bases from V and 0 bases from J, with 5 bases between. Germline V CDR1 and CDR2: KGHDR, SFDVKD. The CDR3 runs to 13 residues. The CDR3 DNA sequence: TGTGCCACCAGTGATGGGGCCTCCTACGAGCAGTACTTC. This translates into CATSDGASYEQYF.

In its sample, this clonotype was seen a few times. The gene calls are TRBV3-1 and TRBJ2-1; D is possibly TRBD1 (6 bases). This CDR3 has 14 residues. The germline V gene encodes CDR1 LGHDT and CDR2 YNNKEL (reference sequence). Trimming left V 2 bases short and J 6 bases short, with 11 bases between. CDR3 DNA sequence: TGTGCCAGCAGCCAACCGGGACACTTCAATGAGCAGTTCTTC. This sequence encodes CASSQPGHFNEQFF.

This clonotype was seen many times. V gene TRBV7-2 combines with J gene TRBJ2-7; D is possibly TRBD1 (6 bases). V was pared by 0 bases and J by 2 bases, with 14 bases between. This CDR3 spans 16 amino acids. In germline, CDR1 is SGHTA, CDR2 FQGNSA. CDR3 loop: CASSLARGRGTYEQYF. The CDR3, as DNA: TGTGCCAGCAGCTTAGCGCGAGGCAGGGGTACCTACGAGCAGTACTTC.

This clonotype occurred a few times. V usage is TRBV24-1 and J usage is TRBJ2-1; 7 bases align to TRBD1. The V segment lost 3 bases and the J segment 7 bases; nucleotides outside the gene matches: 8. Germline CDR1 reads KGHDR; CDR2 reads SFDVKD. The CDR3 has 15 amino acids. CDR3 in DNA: TGTGCCACCAGTGATCGACAGGGAAGGGTTAATGAGCAGTTCTTC. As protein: CATSDRQGRVNEQFF.

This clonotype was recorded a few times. DNA for the CDR3: TGTGCCAGCAGTTTCCTAGCGGACACAGATACGCAGTATTTT. The encoded protein is CASSFLADTDTQYF. V usage is TRBV27 and J usage is TRBJ2-3; TRBD2 aligns across 7 bases. Germline V lookup: CDR1 MNHEY, CDR2 SMNVEV (reference sequence). V trimming: 3 bases; J trimming: 2 bases; junction bases outside the gene matches: 2. This CDR3 is 14 amino acids long.

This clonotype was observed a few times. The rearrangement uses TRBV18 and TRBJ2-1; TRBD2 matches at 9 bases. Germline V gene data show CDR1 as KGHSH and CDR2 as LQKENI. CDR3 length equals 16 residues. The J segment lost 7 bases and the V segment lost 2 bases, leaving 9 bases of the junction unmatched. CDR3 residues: CASSPEAGGPENEQFF. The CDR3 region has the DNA TGTGCCAGCTCACCAGAGGCGGGGGGGCCTGAAAATGAGCAGTTCTTC.

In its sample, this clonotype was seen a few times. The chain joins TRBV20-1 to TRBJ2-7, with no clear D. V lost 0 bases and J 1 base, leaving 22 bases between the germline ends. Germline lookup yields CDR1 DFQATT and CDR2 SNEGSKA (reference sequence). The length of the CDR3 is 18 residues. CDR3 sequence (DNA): TGCAGTGCTAGAGATCAAAAAAGCACTACCTCGATATCCTACGAGCAGTACTTC. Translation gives CSARDQKSTTSISYEQYF.

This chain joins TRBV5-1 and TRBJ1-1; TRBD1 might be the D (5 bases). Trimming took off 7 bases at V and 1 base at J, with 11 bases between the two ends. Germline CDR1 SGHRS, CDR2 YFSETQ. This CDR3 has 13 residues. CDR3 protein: CASYRQQNTEAFF. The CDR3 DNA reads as TGCGCCAGCTATAGACAGCAGAACACTGAAGCTTTCTTT.

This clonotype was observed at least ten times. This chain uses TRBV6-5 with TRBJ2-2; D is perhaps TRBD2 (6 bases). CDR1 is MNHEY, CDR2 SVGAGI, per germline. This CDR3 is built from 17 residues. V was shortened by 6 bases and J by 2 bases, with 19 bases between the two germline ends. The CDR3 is CASSRPPSSGNTGELFF. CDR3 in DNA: TGTGCCAGCAGCCGACCCCCCAGTAGCGGTAACACCGGGGAGCTGTTTTTT.

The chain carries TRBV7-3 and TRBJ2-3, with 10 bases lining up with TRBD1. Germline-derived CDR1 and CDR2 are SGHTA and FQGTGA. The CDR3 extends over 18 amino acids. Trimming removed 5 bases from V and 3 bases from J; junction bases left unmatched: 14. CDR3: CASSPRPPDRGRTDTQYF. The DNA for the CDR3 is TGTGCCAGCAGCCCCCGGCCCCCCGACAGGGGGCGTACAGATACGCAGTATTTT.

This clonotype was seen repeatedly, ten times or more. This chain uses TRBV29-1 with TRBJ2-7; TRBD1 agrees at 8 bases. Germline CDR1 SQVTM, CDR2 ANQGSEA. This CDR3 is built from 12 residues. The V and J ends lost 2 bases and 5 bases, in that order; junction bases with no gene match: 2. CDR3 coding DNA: TGCAGCGTTGAACAGGGGGCTGACGAGCAGTACTTC. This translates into CSVEQGADEQYF.

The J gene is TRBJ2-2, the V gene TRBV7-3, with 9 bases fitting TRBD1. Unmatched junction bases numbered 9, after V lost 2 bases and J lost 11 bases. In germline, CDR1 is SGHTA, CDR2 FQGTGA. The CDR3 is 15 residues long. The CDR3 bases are TGTGCCAGCAGCTTATGGGGACAGGGTAAAGGAGAGCTGTTTTTT. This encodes CASSLWGQGKGELFF.

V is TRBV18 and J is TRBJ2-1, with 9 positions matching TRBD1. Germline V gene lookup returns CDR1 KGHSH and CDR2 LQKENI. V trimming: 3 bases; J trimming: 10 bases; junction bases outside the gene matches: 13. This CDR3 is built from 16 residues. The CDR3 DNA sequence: TGTGCCAGCTCACCCGCGAACCAGACAGGGGGTGGGGAGCAGTTCTTC. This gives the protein CASSPANQTGGGEQFF.